This entry is about one TCR beta chain. Its antigen is as yet unknown. Primers included in the PCR were 60 Vbeta and 13 Jbeta primers. The table came from immunoSEQ multiplex PCR; TCRdb's copy has only in-frame clones and leaves some out. The table lists about 170,000 clones, roughly 81% of them singletons. Healthy bone marrow donors made up the donors. This record comes from a study of cytomegalovirus exposure and HLA in healthy donors. Germline V lookup: CDR1 SGHRS, CDR2 YFSETQ. This CDR3 region has 16 residues. V was shortened by 5 bases and J by 0 bases, with 14 bases between the two germline ends. The study's findings and limits: DRB1 had the most TCR associations and HLA-C the fewest, a later analysis found, with rates varying by HLA locus. A later analysis reportedly identified an Asian-associated ancestry cluster as carrying fewer N-insertions than the roughly 670-donor mean.

This rearrangement joins TRBV5-1 to TRBJ2-2, with D possibly TRBD2 on 7 matching bases. This clonotype was sampled from a man aged 25 to 40 in good health and CMV-seropositive. The specimen was PBMCs. In DNA, the CDR3 is TGCGCCAGCAGTTTTACGGGGGGCGCGAACACCGGGGAGCTGTTTTTT. Translated, it gives CASSFTGGANTGELFF.